This TCR beta chain was found in a study of vaccination and CD4 T cells after COVID-19 (dated by TCRdb to the early 2020s). Turning to the overall study: Convalescent patients had a positive SARS-CoV-2 result on nasal swab PCR, and of these patients, nine had mild disease and one had severe disease. The spike-specific CD4+ TCR repertoire was compared before and after mRNA vaccination in 10 to 11 COVID-19 convalescent patients and a handful of infection-naive healthy vaccine recipients. Post-COVID blood samples were collected from convalescent patients a median of about 92 days after diagnosis, with a range of roughly 30 to 161 days. The time from the second vaccine dose to post-vaccine blood sampling had a median of roughly 77 days and ranged from roughly 13 to 241 days. Control cultures received a CEFX viral epitope pool as the positive control, an HIV-1 Nef peptide pool as the negative control, or no peptide. In the convalescent cohort there were six males and four females, among whom were two Hispanic individuals, seven Caucasians, two Asians and one multiracial person. Two doses of either the Pfizer-BioNTech BNT162b2 vaccine (n=8) or the Moderna mRNA-1273 vaccine (n=2) were administered to participants. Overlapping spike peptide pools from SARS-CoV-2 and from the common cold coronaviruses HCoV-NL63, HCoV-OC43 and HCoV-229E were used as culture stimuli.

A remark on this clonotype: The antigen it binds to is not known. No base qualities exist here, and no much larger clone lies one base off it.

What the authors observed across the whole study: Relatively few convalescent patients were included in the study, and early timepoints after natural infection were not analyzed. In convalescent patients, nearly all vaccine-specific clones (304 of 307) were found to be mono-reactive for SARS-CoV-2 spike rather than cross-reactive with common cold coronaviruses. Among convalescent patients, a median roughly 90% of the SARS-CoV-2-reactive clones seen after vaccination appeared only after vaccination, which suggests priming specific to the vaccine. Although the median number of SARS-CoV-2-reactive clonotypes went up from around 19 after infection to some 40 after vaccination, the increase was not significant.

Library preparation used PCR. At the Johns Hopkins FTIC core, DNA from the cultured CD4+ T cells underwent TCR sequencing with the Oncomine TCR Beta short-read assay. The QIAamp micro DNA kit was used to extract genomic DNA from the cultured CD4+ T cells. Oncomine TCR Beta libraries from cultured CD4+ T cells were pooled using unique dual indexes and sequenced on an Illumina iSeq 100. The paper's processing steps were these. Non-productive sequences were removed, and CDR3s that did not start with C, did not end with F or W, or were shorter than 7 amino acids were discarded. Antigen-specific clonotypes were identified using the MANAFEST web application through comparison of peptide-stimulated wells with reference and other culture wells. For a clone to be called positive, the clone needed an FDR below 0.05, an odds ratio above 5, and a productive frequency above 0.1% in at least two of three replicate wells. Clonotypes that were significantly expanded in both SARS-CoV-2 spike wells and at least one common cold coronavirus spike condition were defined as cross-reactive. CDR3 homology was assessed with Levenshtein distances (stringdist) and unrooted phylogenetic trees (ape) in R version 3.6.1. In-frame beta chains were kept once TCRdb had trimmed the public reads at Q25 with fastp and called clones with MiXCR. Rows with one shared CDR3 protein collapse into an entry with the most common genes and DNA. The V and J calls and clone size are TCRdb's, not the authors'. Counted in this sample were fewer than 20,000 distinct CDR3 sequences; 53% of them appeared once. Of the sample, about 7% falls within the top ten clones.

The treatment or condition label, read with the paper, signifies: roughly ten-day PBMC culture with coronavirus spike peptide pools or control peptides (ViraFEST assay). The study used the ViraFEST assay, which expanded antigen-specific T cells with peptide pools and then identified expanded clonotypes by TCR sequencing. The convalescent patients' positive SARS-CoV-2 PCR tests were from March to December 2020, which was before the Alpha, Beta and Delta variants emerged in the United States. Each well held 1.5 million to 2.5 million PBMCs cultured with roughly 10 ug/ml peptide pools in IMDM containing around 5% human AB serum and about 10 IU/ml IL-2. On days 3 and 7, half of the culture medium was replaced with fresh IL-2-containing medium. After around 11 days of culture, CD4+ T cells were isolated by negative selection with the EasySep CD4+ T cell isolation kit. Ficoll-Paque Plus gradient centrifugation was used to isolate PBMCs from whole blood, and the isolated PBMCs were then either used fresh or cryopreserved at -140C. Each culture condition was generally run in triplicate wells.

After removal of 6 bases from V and 1 base from J, the junction retains 4 bases not matched to a gene. Counted from cysteine to phenylalanine, this CDR3 has 14 amino acids. Only CDR3 DNA remains: 42 bases, in frame from the first base. CDR1 and CDR2 are read off the germline V gene (reference sequence) as DFQATT and SNEGSKA. The source was CD4+ T cells from blood, cultured in vitro, collected before SARS-CoV-2 vaccination. The receptor chain draws on TRBV20-1 and TRBJ2-2, and TRBD1 matches 8 of the central bases. The sequence derives from a human donor who had recovered from COVID-19. The DNA sequence follows: TGCAGTGCCGTGGGACAGGAGAACACCGGGGAGCTGTTTTTT. This codes for CSAVGQENTGELFF.